The 6 T cell receptor beta chains given below trace back to one sample, sequenced in a study of OX40 agonist ivuxolimab in advanced cancers. The method was immunoSEQ multiplex PCR; TCRdb's version includes in-frame clones alone and lacks a portion of them. Of roughly 68,000 clones in the sample, approximately 80% were seen once. Sequencing was performed on CD4+ or CD8+ T cells sorted from blood, taken in a trial of the OX40 agonist ivuxolimab. Every receptor here comes from an adult with an advanced solid tumor such as melanoma, head and neck, liver or kidney cancer.

As DNA, the CDR3 is TGTGCCAGCAGGGCGACAGGGGGCAACTATGGCTACACCTTC. Its translation: CASRATGGNYGYTF. The V gene is TRBV28, the J gene TRBJ1-2, with 10 bases aligning to TRBD1. The V and J ends lost 6 bases and 2 bases, in that order; junction bases with no gene match: 3. Germline V gene data show CDR1 as MDHEN and CDR2 as SYDVKM. The length of the CDR3 is 14 residues.

Here the CDR3 DNA reads TGCGCCAGCAGTGCCGGGACAGGGAGGGCAGATACGCAGTATTTT. Translated: CASSAGTGRADTQYF. V is TRBV4-3 and J is TRBJ2-3; 9 bases are a match to TRBD1. The CDR3 is made up of 15 amino acids. In germline, CDR1 is LGHNA, CDR2 YSLEER. V shed 6 bases and J 4 bases; nucleotides not matched to a gene: 8.

This clone was seen more than once but under ten times. The chain joins TRBV5-1 to TRBJ1-1, with D unclear. Deletions cut 0 bases from V and 7 bases from J, with 7 bases between. The V gene's germline CDR1 is SGHRS and CDR2 YFSETQ. The CDR3 has 12 residues. CDR3 bases: TGCGCCAGCAGCTTGGCCGGTGATGAAGCTTTCTTT. Translation: CASSLAGDEAFF.

This clone has a handful of counts. This chain uses TRBV2 with TRBJ2-1, with D hard to call. The CDR3 sequence is 13 residues long. The V end was cut by 10 bases, the J end by 0 bases, with 10 bases between. CDR1 and CDR2 (germline): SNHLY, FYNNEI. CDR3 DNA sequence: TGTGCCACCTCTGGCGGCTCCTACAATGAGCAGTTCTTC. Its translation: CATSGGSYNEQFF.

The chain is built from TRBV2 and TRBJ1-5, with D tentatively TRBD1 (6 bases). Trimming cost V 6 bases and J 0 bases, with 12 bases left between them. This CDR3 contains 15 residues. In germline, CDR1 is SNHLY, CDR2 FYNNEI. This CDR3 reads CASRGQLLSNQPQHF. The CDR3 DNA reads TGTGCCAGCAGAGGACAGTTACTTAGCAATCAGCCCCAGCATTTT.

The chain joins TRBV7-3 to TRBJ2-6; no reliable D call. Germline V gives CDR1 SGHTA, CDR2 FQGTGA. The germline V and J ends were trimmed by 4 bases and 2 bases, with 0 bases remaining between them. This CDR3 contains 12 residues. As DNA, the CDR3 is TGTGCCAGCAGCTCTGGGGCCAACGTCCTGACTTTC. It translates to CASSSGANVLTF. The full variable domain, with the rest looked up from reference TRBV7-3 and TRBJ2-6, is GAGVSQTPSNKVTEKGKYVELRCDPISGHTALYWYRQSLGQGPEFLIYFQGTGAADDSGLPNDRFFAVRPEGSVSTLKIQRTERGDSAVYLCASSSGANVLTFGAGSRLTVL.